A single sample gave rise to the 18 T cell receptor beta chains below, sequenced in a study of Ad26.COV2.S vaccination and SARS-CoV-2 variants. Data came from immunoSEQ multiplex PCR; TCRdb stores just in-frame clones and leaves some out. The sample carries about 350,000 clones, 92% recorded once. Sequenced here: peripheral blood, sampled after recovery from COVID-19. These TCRs come from a human donor who had recovered from COVID-19.

A single count supports this clone. The chain joins TRBV4-2 to TRBJ1-1; 9 nucleotides align to TRBD1. CDR3 length equals 15 residues. The germline gives CDR1 LGHNA, CDR2 YNFKEQ. Trimming took 0 bases from V and 9 from J; bases not matched to a gene: 8. CDR3 protein: CASSQETGGEGQAFF. The CDR3 nucleotides read TGTGCCAGCAGCCAAGAAACAGGGGGCGAGGGGCAAGCTTTCTTT.

This chain joins TRBV11-2 and TRBJ2-3; 9 bases align to TRBD1. V dropped 4 bases and J dropped 2; count of bases not matched to a gene: 4. The CDR3 contains 15 residues. Germline CDR1 SGHAT, CDR2 FQNNGV. CDR3 loop: CASSSRDRDTDTQYF. CDR3 DNA: TGTGCCAGCAGCTCCCGGGACAGGGACACAGATACGCAGTATTTT.

V gene TRBV27 combines with J gene TRBJ1-1, with D possibly TRBD1 on 5 matching bases. This CDR3 spans 15 amino acids. V was cut by 2 bases and J by 6 bases, with 16 bases left in between. The germline CDR1 and CDR2 sequences are MNHEY and SMNVEV (reference sequence). CDR3 protein: CASSLKSGGNSEAFF. The DNA for the CDR3 is TGTGCCAGCAGTTTAAAGTCGGGGGGTAATTCTGAAGCTTTCTTT.

The chain is built from TRBV7-3 and TRBJ2-2; 11 bases are a match to TRBD1. The length of the CDR3 is 14 residues. Germline lookup yields CDR1 SGHTA and CDR2 FQGTGA. With V trimmed by 6 bases and J by 7 bases, 4 bases remained unmatched. The DNA of the CDR3 is TGTGCCAGCAGTCGGACAGGGGGCTTCGGGGAGCTGTTTTTT. It codes for CASSRTGGFGELFF.

This clone was observed a handful of times. The V and J genes are TRBV2 and TRBJ2-1, with D possibly TRBD1 on 6 matching bases. V shed 4 bases and J shed 7 bases, with 11 bases lying between them. Germline values: CDR1 SNHLY, CDR2 FYNNEI. The CDR3 is 13 amino acids. The CDR3 DNA follows: TGTGCCAGCAGTGTACAGGGCATGAATGAGCAGTTCTTC. Protein sequence: CASSVQGMNEQFF. The variable domain in full, completed from reference TRBV2 and TRBJ2-1, reads EPEVTQTPSHQVTQMGQEVILRCVPISNHLYFYWYRQILGQKVEFLVSFYNNEISEKSEIFDDQFSVERPDGSNFTLKIRSTKLEDSAMYFCASSVQGMNEQFFGPGTRLTVL.

This chain's CDR3 is CASSPRQDREGNTIYF. The CDR3 DNA reads as TGTGCCAGCAGCCCCAGACAGGACCGGGAGGGAAACACCATATATTTT. The chain carries TRBV9 and TRBJ1-3, with a weak D call TRBD1 (6 bases). The V end was cut by 4 bases, the J end by 4 bases, with 18 bases between. Per the germline V gene, CDR1 is SGDLS and CDR2 is YYNGEE. There are 16 residues in the CDR3.

This chain uses TRBV7-9 with TRBJ2-3, with 9 bases aligning to TRBD2. V lost 9 bases to trimming and J lost 10 bases; unmatched junction nucleotides: 14. The V gene's germline CDR1 is SEHNR and CDR2 FQNEAQ (reference sequence). The length of the CDR3 is 14 residues. This CDR3 reads CASHSGGPFKAQYF. The CDR3 nucleotides read TGTGCCAGTCATAGCGGGGGCCCATTCAAGGCGCAGTATTTT.

Regarding this clone: Other DNA sequences in the same sample also yield this CDR3. This chain connects TRBV12-3 or TRBV12-4 to TRBJ1-5; unclear D gene. The CDR3 covers 12 residues. Between the trimmed V and J ends, which lost 5 bases and 4 bases, there was a span of 6 bases. The CDR3 DNA reads TGTGCCAGCAGTCCCGGGAATCAGCCCCAGCATTTT. Amino acids: CASSPGNQPQHF.

CDR3 residues: CASSSTSGASYEQYF. The CDR3, as DNA: TGTGCCAGCAGTTCCACTTCGGGGGCCTCCTACGAGCAGTACTTC. The chain carries TRBV6-5 and TRBJ2-7, with D perhaps assigned TRBD1 or TRBD2 (6 bases each). The V and J ends lost 4 bases and 0 bases respectively, with 13 bases between them. Germline V gives CDR1 MNHEY, CDR2 SVGAGI. The CDR3 loop spans 15 amino acids.

The genes are TRBV27 and TRBJ1-6; 7 bases line up with TRBD1. Germline CDR1 reads MNHEY; CDR2 reads SMNVEV (reference sequence). The CDR3 is 18 amino acids. V dropped 6 bases and J dropped 0; count of bases not matched to a gene: 11. The CDR3 loop reads CASSLNTGAGSYNSPLHF. The CDR3 DNA reads as TGTGCCAGCAGCCTAAATACAGGGGCTGGCTCCTATAATTCACCCCTCCACTTT.

The chain recombines TRBV19 with TRBJ1-1; D remains unclear. Per germline, CDR1 LNHDA and CDR2 SQIVND (reference sequence). Trimming removed 4 bases from V and 3 bases from J, with 9 bases in between. The CDR3 loop spans 13 amino acids. CDR3 protein: CASSTAGYTEAFF. The CDR3 DNA reads as TGTGCCAGTAGTACTGCAGGTTACACTGAAGCTTTCTTT. Based on the CDR3 plus reference TRBV19 and TRBJ1-1, the full variable domain is DGGITQSPKYLFRKEGQNVTLSCEQNLNHDAMYWYRQDPGQGLRLIYYSQIVNDFQKGDIAEGYSVSREKKESFPLTVTSAQKNPTAFYLCASSTAGYTEAFFGQGTRLTVV.

The sample holds one count of this clone. The chain recombines TRBV5-8 with TRBJ1-1, with a possible D match to TRBD1 (6 bases). Germline loops: CDR1 SGHTS, CDR2 YDEGEE. The CDR3 totals 16 residues. V was shortened by 2 bases and J by 1 base, with 15 bases between the two germline ends. The CDR3 spells CASSFVRGGRNTEAFF. In nucleotides, the CDR3 is TGTGCCAGCAGCTTTGTAAGGGGGGGTAGGAACACTGAAGCTTTCTTT.

This chain uses TRBV7-8 with TRBJ1-1; 8 nucleotides align to TRBD1. Germline CDR1 and CDR2: SGHVS and FQNEAQ. The ends lost 6 bases at V and 1 base at J; junction bases unmatched: 4. The CDR3 loop spans 14 amino acids. For the CDR3, the DNA is TGTGCCAGCAGTTACGGACAGGGGAACACTGAAGCTTTCTTT. Its protein is CASSYGQGNTEAFF.

The J gene is TRBJ2-2, the V gene TRBV4-3, with no clear D. This CDR3 has 15 residues. CDR1 and CDR2 from the germline V gene are LGHNA and YSLEER. V gave up 0 bases and J gave up 1 base, with 6 bases separating them. The CDR3 nucleotides are TGCGCCAGCAGCCAAGAAGTTAAGAACACCGGGGAGCTGTTTTTT. Its protein is CASSQEVKNTGELFF.

This chain uses TRBV11-2 with TRBJ2-1; possible D gene TRBD2, 7 bases. V was trimmed by 0 bases and J by 10 bases, leaving 19 bases between them. The length of the CDR3 is 16 residues. Germline CDR1 and CDR2: SGHAT and FQNNGV. CDR3 region: CASSLEGGHSGKEQFF. DNA for the CDR3: TGTGCCAGCAGCTTAGAGGGGGGGCACTCCGGGAAGGAGCAGTTCTTC.

This clone was seen just once. The V call is TRBV3-1 (or the pseudogene TRBV3-2), the J call TRBJ1-6, with D perhaps matching TRBD1 (5 bases). This CDR3 comprises 15 residues. Per the germline V gene, CDR1 is LGHDT and CDR2 is YNNKEL (reference sequence). Trimming took off 1 base at V and 11 bases at J, with 15 bases between the two ends. The CDR3 DNA reads TGTGCCAGCAGCCAAGCTATGGCCGGGGGTCCACCCCTCCACTTT. Translation: CASSQAMAGGPPLHF.

This clone was observed a handful of times. The CDR3 reads CASSPGGGVLVAFF. The CDR3 DNA is TGTGCCAGCAGCCCCGGGGGGGGAGTGTTGGTAGCTTTCTTT. J is TRBJ1-1 and V is TRBV16; maybe TRBD1 (5 bases). This CDR3 has 14 residues. The germline V gene has CDR1 KGHSY and CDR2 FQNENV. Trimming shortened V by 4 bases and J by 10 bases, and 19 bases separated the two germline ends.

This sequence joins TRBV12-1 and TRBJ1-5; the D call TRBD1 from the table was never checked on the DNA. TRBV12-1 is designated a pseudogene. CDR3 length: 15 amino acids. The DNA of the CDR3 is TGTGCCAGCAGCTTTGTGGACAGGGACAATCAGCCCCAGCATTTT. Its translation is CASSFVDRDNQPQHF.